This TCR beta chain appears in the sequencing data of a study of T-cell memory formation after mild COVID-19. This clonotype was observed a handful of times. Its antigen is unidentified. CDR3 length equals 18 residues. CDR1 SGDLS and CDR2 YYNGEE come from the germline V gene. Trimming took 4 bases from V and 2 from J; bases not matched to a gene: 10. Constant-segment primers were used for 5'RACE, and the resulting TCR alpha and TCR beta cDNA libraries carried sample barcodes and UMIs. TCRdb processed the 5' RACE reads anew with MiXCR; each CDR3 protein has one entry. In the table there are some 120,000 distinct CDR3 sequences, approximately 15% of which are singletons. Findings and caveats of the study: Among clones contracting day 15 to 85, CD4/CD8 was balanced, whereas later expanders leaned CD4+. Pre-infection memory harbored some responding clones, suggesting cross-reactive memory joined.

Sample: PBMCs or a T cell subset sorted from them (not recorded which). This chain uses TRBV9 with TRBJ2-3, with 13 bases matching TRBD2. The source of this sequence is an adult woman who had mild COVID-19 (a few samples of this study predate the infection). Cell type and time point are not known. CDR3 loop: CASSTRTSGSIATDTQYF. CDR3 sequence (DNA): TGTGCCAGCAGCACCAGGACTAGCGGGAGCATAGCCACAGATACGCAGTATTTT. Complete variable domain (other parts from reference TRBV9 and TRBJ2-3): DSGVTQTPKHLITATGQRVTLRCSPRSGDLSVYWYQQSLDQGLQFLIQYYNGEERAKGNILERFSAQQFPDLHSELNLSSLELGDSALYFCASSTRTSGSIATDTQYFGPGTRLTVL.